What follows are 6 T cell receptor beta chains derived from one specimen sequenced in a study of CXCR3-negative and CXCR3-positive naive CD8 T cells. The study made its TRB cDNA libraries by 5' RACE, adding UMI labels. From its re-call of the 5' RACE reads, TCRdb lists each CDR3 protein once, without DNA. This sample's table has around 160,000 distinct CDR3 sequences. Their antigens are not known. The study's findings and limits: Hydrophobicity was higher for TRB CDR3s found in CXCR3-positive naive cells than in CXCR3-negative naive cells.

Material: naive CXCR3+ CD8+ T cells from blood. Described subset: CD45RO-CCR7+CD27+CD95- naive CD8+ T cells expressing CXCR3 (TNR3+). These receptor sequences come from a human donor in good health. Some clones in this sample may be carry-over from other donors' samples.

V gene TRBV20-1 combines with J gene TRBJ1-5; TCRdb's assignment of TRBD1 cannot be checked, as there is no DNA. Germline V gives CDR1 DFQATT, CDR2 SNEGSKA (reference sequence). This CDR3 has 13 residues. The chain's CDR3 is CSALGQNNQPQHF.

This chain joins TRBV10-3 and TRBJ2-1. Germline V lookup: CDR1 ENHRY, CDR2 SYGVKD. The length of the CDR3 is 15 residues. The CDR3 loop reads CAIKDQSELYNEQFF.

This chain connects TRBV25-1 to TRBJ2-7. Per germline, CDR1 MGHDK and CDR2 SYGVNS. This CDR3 has 13 amino acids. CDR3 residues: CASSDGQPYEQYF.

The CDR3 spells CASSPMTGELFF. The chain couples TRBV7-2 to TRBJ2-2. The CDR3 contains 12 residues. The V gene's germline CDR1 is SGHTA and CDR2 FQGNSA.

CDR3 in amino acids: CASGQGAYNEQFF. The chain combines TRBV7-2 with TRBJ2-1; TCRdb indicates TRBD1, and absent DNA this call remains unverified. The germline CDR1 and CDR2 sequences are SGHTA and FQGNSA. The CDR3 contains 13 residues.

The chain links TRBV7-9 to TRBJ1-1; the D call from TCRdb, TRBD1, cannot be confirmed without DNA. This CDR3 has 13 residues. In germline, CDR1 is SEHNR, CDR2 FQNEAQ (reference sequence). This CDR3 is CASSHTGTAEAFF.